The next 20 T cell receptor beta chains were all read from a single sample in a study of blood T cell repertoires in COVID-19. Method: immunoSEQ multiplex PCR; TCRdb's copy keeps in-frame clones and lacks some. The sample yields 250,000 to 300,000 clones, roughly 90% seen once. The sample taken for sequencing was peripheral blood. The source of these receptors is a woman between 25 and 40 years old with COVID-19, enrolled during active disease.

The rearrangement links TRBV5-1 to TRBJ2-3; 16 nucleotides agree with TRBD2. V dropped 4 bases and J dropped 5; count of bases not matched to a gene: 7. The CDR3 runs to 17 residues. Germline values: CDR1 SGHRS, CDR2 YFSETQ. CDR3 amino acids: CASSPGLAGGPEDTQYF. CDR3 in DNA: TGCGCCAGCAGCCCGGGACTAGCGGGAGGGCCCGAAGATACGCAGTATTTT.

The rearrangement uses TRBV2 and TRBJ2-3; D remains unclear. The CDR3 is made up of 12 amino acids. The V gene's germline CDR1 is SNHLY and CDR2 FYNNEI. Trimming cost V 7 bases and J 2 bases, with 7 bases left between them. This chain's CDR3 is CASTAATDTQYF. The CDR3 coding sequence is TGTGCCAGCACCGCGGCCACAGATACGCAGTATTTT.

The V gene is TRBV11-2, the J gene TRBJ1-5, with D uncertain. Trimming left V 0 bases short and J 9 bases short, with 9 bases between. This CDR3 comprises 13 residues. The germline V gene encodes CDR1 SGHAT and CDR2 FQNNGV. The CDR3 spells CASSLDRSLPQHF. The CDR3 DNA is TGTGCCAGCAGCTTAGACAGATCTCTGCCCCAGCATTTT.

This clone was counted a few times. The chain couples TRBV6-5 to TRBJ1-1; 9 bases map to TRBD1. J was trimmed by 0 bases and V by 4 bases; bases with no gene match: 6. In germline, CDR1 is MNHEY, CDR2 SVGAGI. The CDR3 length is 16 residues. The chain's CDR3 is CASSFGQGLMNTEAFF. Here the CDR3 DNA reads TGTGCCAGCAGTTTCGGACAGGGGCTTATGAACACTGAAGCTTTCTTT.

This rearrangement joins TRBV28 to TRBJ1-1; 7 bases line up with TRBD1. CDR1 and CDR2 from the germline V gene are MDHEN and SYDVKM. The CDR3 loop spans 12 amino acids. The V segment lost 3 bases and the J segment 8 bases; nucleotides outside the gene matches: 3. Here the CDR3 DNA reads TGTGCCAGCAGTTTCGGACAGGCCGAAGCTTTCTTT. This encodes CASSFGQAEAFF.

This chain uses TRBV7-2 with TRBJ2-7, with 11 bases identical to TRBD2. V lost 2 bases to trimming and J lost 4 bases; unmatched junction nucleotides: 7. Germline CDR1 reads SGHTA; CDR2 reads FQGNSA. The CDR3 totals 16 residues. The CDR3: CASSLRPGLAVYEQYF. CDR3 nucleotides: TGTGCCAGCAGCTTACGACCGGGACTAGCGGTGTACGAGCAGTACTTC.

V is TRBV18 and J is TRBJ2-7; D possibly corresponds to TRBD2 (6 bases). Trimming took off 6 bases at V and 0 bases at J, with 24 bases between the two ends. Germline assignment: CDR1 KGHSH and CDR2 LQKENI. The CDR3 loop spans 18 amino acids. The CDR3 spells CASSPPGWDSRYSYEQYF. CDR3 nucleotides: TGTGCCAGCTCGCCGCCAGGTTGGGACTCACGATACTCCTACGAGCAGTACTTC.

The V call is TRBV7-2, the J call TRBJ1-5; possible D gene TRBD1, 5 bases. In germline, CDR1 is SGHTA, CDR2 FQGNSA. The CDR3 runs 13 residues. With 0 bases removed from V and 8 bases from J, the gap between germline ends came to 8 bases. The CDR3, as DNA: TGTGCCAGCAGCTTAGCGGGAGGGGAGCCCCAGCATTTT. Translated, it gives CASSLAGGEPQHF.

The rearrangement uses TRBV5-4 and TRBJ1-5; tentatively, D is TRBD1 (6 bases). The CDR3 extends over 14 amino acids. The germline gives CDR1 SGHNT, CDR2 YYREEE (reference sequence). Trimming took 5 bases from V and 10 from J, leaving 19 bases between them. This chain's CDR3 is CASSINRAMAPQHF. In nucleotides, the CDR3 is TGTGCCAGCAGTATCAACAGGGCCATGGCCCCCCAGCATTTT.

J is TRBJ2-2 and V is TRBV2; D ambiguous. The germline V and J ends were trimmed by 6 bases and 8 bases, with 7 bases remaining between them. Germline V gene data show CDR1 as SNHLY and CDR2 as FYNNEI. The CDR3 spans 11 residues. CDR3 amino acids: CASSLTGELFF. The DNA for the CDR3 is TGTGCCAGCAGCCTTACTGGGGAGCTGTTTTTT.

This clone was detected once. This sequence joins TRBV2 and TRBJ1-1; no definite D call. CDR3 length: 15 amino acids. Looked up from germline, CDR1 is SNHLY and CDR2 is FYNNEI. The ends were cut back, 3 bases at V and 1 base at J, with 12 bases in the middle. Written as DNA, the CDR3 is TGTGCCAGCAGTGAGGAGGGATGGGCGAACACTGAAGCTTTCTTT. Encoded protein: CASSEEGWANTEAFF.

V is TRBV2 and J is TRBJ2-1, with 7 bases aligning to TRBD2. Germline V lookup: CDR1 SNHLY, CDR2 FYNNEI. The CDR3 length is 14 residues. The J segment lost 0 bases and the V segment lost 8 bases, leaving 4 bases of the junction unmatched. The CDR3 DNA follows: TGTGCCAGCGCTGCGGGGGTCTCCTACAATGAGCAGTTCTTC. Translating gives CASAAGVSYNEQFF. Variable domain in full (rest from reference TRBV2 and TRBJ2-1): EPEVTQTPSHQVTQMGQEVILRCVPISNHLYFYWYRQILGQKVEFLVSFYNNEISEKSEIFDDQFSVERPDGSNFTLKIRSTKLEDSAMYFCASAAGVSYNEQFFGPGTRLTVL.

The chain couples TRBV9 to TRBJ1-3, with 8 bases that match TRBD1. The germline V gene has CDR1 SGDLS and CDR2 YYNGEE. V trimming: 2 bases; J trimming: 0 bases; junction bases outside the gene matches: 1. This CDR3 spans 15 amino acids. The CDR3 DNA reads TGTGCCAGCAGCGTGACAGGGGTCTCTGGAAACACCATATATTTT. As protein: CASSVTGVSGNTIYF.

The gene calls are TRBV4-3 and TRBJ2-3; TRBD2 matches 8 bases. The CDR3 is 15 residues long. Germline loops: CDR1 LGHNA, CDR2 YSLEER. V was pared by 3 bases and J by 2 bases, with 4 bases of the junction left unmatched. The CDR3 protein is CASSQSSGFTDTQYF. In DNA, the CDR3 is TGCGCCAGCAGCCAGTCTAGCGGGTTCACAGATACGCAGTATTTT.

This chain links TRBV13 with TRBJ2-7; 10 bases align to TRBD1. Per germline, CDR1 PRHDT and CDR2 FYEKMQ (reference sequence). This CDR3 spans 15 amino acids. Trimming took 3 bases from V and 2 from J; bases not matched to a gene: 4. The CDR3 protein is CASSFGTGVTYEQYF. The DNA of the CDR3 is TGTGCCAGCAGCTTCGGGACAGGGGTTACCTACGAGCAGTACTTC.

CDR3: CASSLVKRDGTDTQYF. For the CDR3, the DNA is TGTGCCAGCAGCTTAGTAAAGAGGGATGGCACAGATACGCAGTATTTT. The chain links TRBV7-9 to TRBJ2-3, with a tentative D call TRBD2 (5 bases). The V gene lost 1 base and the J gene lost 1 base, with 12 bases spanning the gap. Germline V gives CDR1 SEHNR, CDR2 FQNEAQ (reference sequence). The CDR3 runs 16 residues.

The rearrangement uses TRBV7-6 and TRBJ2-7; D not certain. CDR3 length: 14 residues. Trimming removed 5 bases from V and 5 bases from J, with 16 bases in between. In germline, CDR1 is SGHVS, CDR2 FNYEAQ. The CDR3 bases are TGTGCCAGCAGCGCCTCAACAGAGACCCACGAGCAGTACTTC. This gives the protein CASSASTETHEQYF.

The sample holds one count of this clone. The chain uses TRBV6-5 and TRBJ1-5; D ambiguous. V shed 0 bases and J shed 5 bases, with 8 bases lying between them. Per germline, CDR1 MNHEY and CDR2 SVGAGI. This CDR3 has 14 residues. CDR3 bases: TGTGCCAGCAGTTACTCGGGCGGGGATCAGCCCCAGCATTTT. This gives the protein CASSYSGGDQPQHF.

The rearrangement uses TRBV19 and TRBJ1-6, with 10 bases aligning to TRBD1. The germline gives CDR1 LNHDA, CDR2 SQIVND (reference sequence). V shed 10 bases, J shed 5 bases, and the junction held 5 bases outside the gene matches. The CDR3 covers 14 residues. CDR3 protein: CATRQGADNSPLHF. The DNA of the CDR3 is TGTGCCACCCGACAGGGGGCGGATAATTCACCCCTCCACTTT.

The chain recombines TRBV4-3 with TRBJ2-7, with 7 positions matching TRBD2. V gave up 0 bases and J gave up 6 bases; unmatched junction bases: 5. Germline loops: CDR1 LGHNA, CDR2 YSLEER. The CDR3 runs to 14 residues. The chain's CDR3 is CASSQEGGFGEQYF. The CDR3 coding sequence is TGCGCCAGCAGCCAAGAGGGGGGGTTTGGCGAGCAGTACTTC.